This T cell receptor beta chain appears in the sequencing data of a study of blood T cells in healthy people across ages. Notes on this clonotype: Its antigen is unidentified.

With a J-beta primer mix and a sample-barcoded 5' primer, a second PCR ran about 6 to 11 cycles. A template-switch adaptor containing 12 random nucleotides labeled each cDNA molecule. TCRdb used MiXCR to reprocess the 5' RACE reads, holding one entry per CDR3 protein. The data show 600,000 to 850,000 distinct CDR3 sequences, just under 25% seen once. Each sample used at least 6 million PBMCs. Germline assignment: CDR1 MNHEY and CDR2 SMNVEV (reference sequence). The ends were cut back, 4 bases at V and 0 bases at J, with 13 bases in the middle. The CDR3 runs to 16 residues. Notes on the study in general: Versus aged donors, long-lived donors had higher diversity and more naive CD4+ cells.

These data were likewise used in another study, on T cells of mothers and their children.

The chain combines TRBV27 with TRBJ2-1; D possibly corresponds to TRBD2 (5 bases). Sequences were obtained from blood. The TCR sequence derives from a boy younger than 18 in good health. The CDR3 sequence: CASSSSGPSSYNEQFF. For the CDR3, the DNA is TGTGCCAGCAGTTCAAGCGGCCCGAGCTCCTACAATGAGCAGTTCTTC.